In its sample, the clone carrying this TCR beta chain was seen many times. The antigen is unknown. This specimen belongs to a study of CD8 T cells in ankylosing spondylitis. The study, taken as a whole, reports: What appeared characteristic of ankylosing spondylitis blood was a TCR beta motif of seven to nine highly homologous variants. It was reported that disease-linked clones were significantly enriched in matched ankylosing spondylitis synovial fluid. Past studies reported some motif variants in reactive arthritis synovial fluid and blood.

Libraries of TCR beta came from quantitative 5'-RACE with molecular barcodes. One entry per CDR3 protein results from TCRdb running MiXCR on the 5' RACE reads. Of a few hundred thousand distinct CDR3 sequences in the sample, around 8% are singletons; the top ten hold about 14%. Deletions cut 1 base from V and 4 bases from J, with 11 bases between. The germline gives CDR1 LGHNA, CDR2 YSLEER. CDR3 length: 15 amino acids. The sequence derives from a male donor with ankylosing spondylitis. The sequenced material came from blood, either unsorted or a sorted T cell fraction (not recorded which). This rearrangement joins TRBV4-3 to TRBJ1-3; no reliable D call. The DNA of the CDR3 is TGCGCCAGCAGCCAAGTTCCGACGGCAGGAAACACCATATATTTT. Residues: CASSQVPTAGNTIYF.